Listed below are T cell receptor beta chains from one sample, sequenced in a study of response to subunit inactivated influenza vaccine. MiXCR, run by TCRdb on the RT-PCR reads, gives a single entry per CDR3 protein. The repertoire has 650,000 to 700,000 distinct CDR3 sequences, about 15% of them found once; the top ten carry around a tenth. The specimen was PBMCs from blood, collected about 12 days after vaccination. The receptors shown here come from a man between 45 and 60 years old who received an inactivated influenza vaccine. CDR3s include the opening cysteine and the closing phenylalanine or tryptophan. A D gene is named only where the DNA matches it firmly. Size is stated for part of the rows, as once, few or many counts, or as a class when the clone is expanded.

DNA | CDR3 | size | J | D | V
TGTGCCAGCAGTTACCCGGGACTAGGGATTCTTTTT | CASSYPGLGILF | . | TRBJ2-3 | TRBD2 | TRBV6-2/TRBV6-3
TGCAGCATTGCGGTCTCACAGGGCAATGAGCAGTTCTTC | CSIAVSQGNEQFF | many | TRBJ2-1 | . | TRBV29-1
TGTGCCAGCAGCCTGGACCTCTCAGGGGCCAACGTCCTGACTTTC | CASSLDLSGANVLTF | few | TRBJ2-6 | . | TRBV12-3/TRBV12-4
TGTGCCAGTACCAAAACAGGAGATGCTAACTATGGCTACACCTTC | CASTKTGDANYGYTF | . | TRBJ1-2 | . | TRBV19
TGCGCCAGCAGCTTGGGACAGGGGACGAATCAGCCCCAGCATTTT | CASSLGQGTNQPQHF | many | TRBJ1-5 | TRBD1 | TRBV5-1
TGTGCCAGCAGTTATAGCTCAAACCAAGAGACCCAGTACTTC | CASSYSSNQETQYF | many | TRBJ2-5 | . | TRBV6-5
TGTGCCAGCTCCCCCAGGGGCGCGGCGGACTATGGCTACACCTTC | CASSPRGAADYGYTF | . | TRBJ1-2 | . | TRBV18
TGTGCCAGCAGTTTACCCGGACAGGCCGTGGGGGACATTCAGTACTTC | CASSLPGQAVGDIQYF | few | TRBJ2-4 | TRBD1 | TRBV28
TGTGCCAGCAGCCAACCCCCCCCTCAGAAAGGAAACACCATATATTTT | CASSQPPPQKGNTIYF | few | TRBJ1-3 | . | TRBV4-2
TGCGCCAGCACGGACAGGGCACAGACCCAGTACTTC | CASTDRAQTQYF | few | TRBJ2-5 | TRBD1 | TRBV5-1
TGTGCCAGCAGCTCGGGACACGCAGATAATTCACCCCTCCACTTT | CASSSGHADNSPLHF | . | TRBJ1-6 | . | TRBV7-6
TGTGCCAGCTCACCACTGGGGAACTCCTACGAGCAGTACTTC | CASSPLGNSYEQYF | . | TRBJ2-7 | . | TRBV18
TGTGCCAGCAGTACCCCAACAGGGGGCCCCTTGGAAAAACTGTTTTTT | CASSTPTGGPLEKLFF | . | TRBJ1-4 | TRBD1 | TRBV25-1
TGTGCCAGCAGTTCGGGACAGAATCATTCACCCCTCCACTTT | CASSSGQNHSPLHF | . | TRBJ1-6 | TRBD1 | TRBV12-3/TRBV12-4
TGCAGTGCTAGAGATTTCAGGATCCAGTCCGGCTACACCTTC | CSARDFRIQSGYTF | . | TRBJ1-2 | . | TRBV20-1
TGTGCCAGCAGTTGGGGCGACGAGCAGTACTTC | CASSWGDEQYF | many | TRBJ2-7 | . | TRBV28
TGTGCCAGCAGCTTAGGTAAACCCACTGAAGCTTTCTTT | CASSLGKPTEAFF | . | TRBJ1-1 | . | TRBV11-2
TGCGCCAGCAGGCACATATCTAGCGGGAGGTCGTTAGGGGAGCTGTTTTTT | CASRHISSGRSLGELFF | few | TRBJ2-2 | TRBD2 | TRBV4-3
TGTGCCAGCTCACCACCGGGGCGGGTGAATGAGCAGTTCTTC | CASSPPGRVNEQFF | . | TRBJ2-1 | . | TRBV18
TGTGCCAGCAGCTTAGATCCGGGGGTCGAAAAACTGTTTTTT | CASSLDPGVEKLFF | . | TRBJ1-4 | . | TRBV11-2
TGTGCCAGCAGTTACTCGAAGACATTGTTGAACACTGAAGCTTTCTTT | CASSYSKTLLNTEAFF | . | TRBJ1-1 | . | TRBV6-5
TGTGCCAGCAGTTTACAACGACAGGGAGATAGCACAGATACGCAGTATTTT | CASSLQRQGDSTDTQYF | . | TRBJ2-3 | TRBD1 | TRBV28
TGCAGTGCTAGAGATCAAGAGCGGGTCTCCTACAATGAGCAGTTCTTC | CSARDQERVSYNEQFF | . | TRBJ2-1 | . | TRBV20-1
TGTGCCAGCAGTTTTTGGTCGGGGACAGATGCCCTCGACCAAGAGACCCAGTACTTC | CASSFWSGTDALDQETQYF | few | TRBJ2-5 | TRBD1 | TRBV28
TGTGCCAGCAGTTACTCGAAGGACAGGGGGTCGACTGAAGCTTTCTTT | CASSYSKDRGSTEAFF | . | TRBJ1-1 | TRBD1 | TRBV6-5
TGTGCCAGCAGTTACGGGGAGACTTTAGAGAACACTGAAGCTTTCTTT | CASSYGETLENTEAFF | few | TRBJ1-1 | . | TRBV6-2/TRBV6-3
TGTGCCAGCAGCCCCAGGGGGGGTGGGACGAATGAGCAGTTCTTC | CASSPRGGGTNEQFF | . | TRBJ2-1 | . | TRBV5-4
TGTGCCAGCAGCCCCCAATCGGGGGGTGCGGAGACCCAGTACTTC | CASSPQSGGAETQYF | few | TRBJ2-5 | TRBD2 | TRBV7-2
TGTGCCAGCAGCCCGGACAGACACCAAGAGACCCAGTACTTC | CASSPDRHQETQYF | few | TRBJ2-5 | . | TRBV7-3
TGTGCCACCAGTGATTATGGCGGCTACACCTTC | CATSDYGGYTF | few | TRBJ1-2 | . | TRBV24-1
TGCAGCGTTGAAGAGACAGACTATGGCTACACCTTC | CSVEETDYGYTF | once | TRBJ1-2 | . | TRBV29-1
TGTGCCAGCAGTGCGCTGGGACAGAGAAACACTGAAGCTTTCTTT | CASSALGQRNTEAFF | few | TRBJ1-1 | TRBD1 | TRBV7-8
TGTGCCAGCAGTTTGTCGGCTAACAGGGGACAAGATACGCAGTATTTT | CASSLSANRGQDTQYF | few | TRBJ2-3 | TRBD1 | TRBV12-3/TRBV12-4
TGTGCCAGCATTTCTGGGTCCCTTTTTCAAGAGACCCAGTACTTC | CASISGSLFQETQYF | . | TRBJ2-5 | . | TRBV6-2/TRBV6-3
TGTGCCAGCAGCACATGGACTAGCGGTAGCCAAGAGACCCAGTACTTC | CASSTWTSGSQETQYF | . | TRBJ2-5 | TRBD2 | TRBV7-9
TGCAGCGTTGTTGTTGGGGTTACGAGCACAGATACGCAGTATTTT | CSVVVGVTSTDTQYF | . | TRBJ2-3 | . | TRBV29-1
TGTGCCAGCAGAACCCGGGCCTACAATGAGCAGTTCTTC | CASRTRAYNEQFF | . | TRBJ2-1 | . | TRBV2
TGTGCCAGCAGCTTAATCGGGACTAGCGGGAGAAGCGGTCGTGCCGGAAGCGGGGAGCTGTTTTTT | CASSLIGTSGRSGRAGSGELFF | . | TRBJ2-2 | TRBD2 | TRBV7-3
TGTGCCACCAAAGACTCGAGCTCCTACAATGAGCAGTTCTTC | CATKDSSSYNEQFF | few | TRBJ2-1 | . | TRBV10-3
TGTGCCAGCAGCCAAGATCAGGGGTTCACAGATACGCAGTATTTT | CASSQDQGFTDTQYF | few | TRBJ2-3 | . | TRBV3-1
TGTGCCAGCAGCGCCCGGGGCTTGAGCTATGGCTACACCTTC | CASSARGLSYGYTF | . | TRBJ1-2 | . | TRBV9